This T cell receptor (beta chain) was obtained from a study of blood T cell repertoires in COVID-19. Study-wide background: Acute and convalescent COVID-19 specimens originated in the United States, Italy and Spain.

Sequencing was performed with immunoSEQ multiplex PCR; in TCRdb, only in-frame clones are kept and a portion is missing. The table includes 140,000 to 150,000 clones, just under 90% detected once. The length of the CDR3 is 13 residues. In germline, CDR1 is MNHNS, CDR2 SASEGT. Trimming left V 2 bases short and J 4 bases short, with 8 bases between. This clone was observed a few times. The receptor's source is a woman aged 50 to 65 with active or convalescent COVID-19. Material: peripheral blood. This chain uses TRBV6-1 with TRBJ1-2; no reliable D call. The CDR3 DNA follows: TGTGCCAGCAGTGAAATTAATCCCTATGGCTACACCTTC. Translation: CASSEINPYGYTF.